Given below is one TCR beta chain in context. This table comes from immunoSEQ multiplex PCR, and its TCRdb copy is limited to in-frame clones, with some not included. The sample consists of around 700,000 clones, roughly 72% of them appearing once. This record comes from a study of shared clonotypes between healthy human individuals. Study as a whole: Three CD4 naive, three CD4 memory, two CD8 naive and one CD8 memory plate were used per donor.

CD4+ cells underwent separation, giving CD45RA+ naive and CD45RA-negative memory subsets. The CDR3 has 17 amino acids. J was trimmed by 4 bases and V by 5 bases; bases with no gene match: 14. CDR1 and CDR2 (germline): SGHTA, FQGNSA. This rearrangement joins TRBV7-2 to TRBJ2-3, with TRBD2 identical over 8 bases. This TCR derives from a woman in her 30s in good health. The sample was memory CD4+ T cells sorted from blood. Noted subset: CD45RA-negative fraction. The CDR3 protein is CASSPYRGAGDADTQYF. The CDR3 nucleotides are TGTGCCAGCAGCCCTTACCGGGGAGCGGGAGATGCAGATACGCAGTATTTT. The whole variable domain, remainder taken from reference TRBV7-2 and TRBJ2-3, is GAGVSQSPSNKVTEKGKDVELRCDPISGHTALYWYRQSLGQGLEFLIYFQGNSAPDKSGLPSDRFSAERTGGSVSTLTIQRTQQEDSAVYLCASSPYRGAGDADTQYFGPGTRLTVL.